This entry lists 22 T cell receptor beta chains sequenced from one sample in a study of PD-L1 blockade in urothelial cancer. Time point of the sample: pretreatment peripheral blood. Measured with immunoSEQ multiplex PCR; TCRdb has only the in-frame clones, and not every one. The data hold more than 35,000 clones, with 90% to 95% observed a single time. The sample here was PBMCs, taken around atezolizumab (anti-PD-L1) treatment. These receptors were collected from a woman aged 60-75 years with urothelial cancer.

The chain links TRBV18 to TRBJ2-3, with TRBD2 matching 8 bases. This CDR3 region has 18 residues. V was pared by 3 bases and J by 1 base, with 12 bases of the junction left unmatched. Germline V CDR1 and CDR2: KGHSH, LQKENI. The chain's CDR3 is CASSPPGLGLEGTDTQYF. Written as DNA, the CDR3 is TGTGCCAGCTCACCGCCGGGACTAGGGCTTGAGGGCACAGATACGCAGTATTTT. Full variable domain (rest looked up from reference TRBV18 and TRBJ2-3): NAGVMQNPRHLVRRRGQEARLRCSPMKGHSHVYWYRQLPEEGLKFMVYLQKENIIDESGMPKERFSAEFPKEGPSILRIQQVVRGDSAAYFCASSPPGLGLEGTDTQYFGPGTRLTVL.

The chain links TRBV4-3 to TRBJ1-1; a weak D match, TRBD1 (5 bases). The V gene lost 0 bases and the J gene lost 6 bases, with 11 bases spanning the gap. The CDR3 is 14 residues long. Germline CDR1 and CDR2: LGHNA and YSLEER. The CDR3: CASSQELRGPEAFF. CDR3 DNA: TGCGCCAGCAGCCAAGAATTAAGGGGTCCTGAAGCTTTCTTT.

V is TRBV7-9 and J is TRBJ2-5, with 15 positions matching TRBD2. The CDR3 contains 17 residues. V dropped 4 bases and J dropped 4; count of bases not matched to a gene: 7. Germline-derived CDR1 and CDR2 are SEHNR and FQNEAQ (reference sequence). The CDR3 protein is CASSSSGTSGRRETQYF. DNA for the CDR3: TGTGCCAGCAGCTCATCCGGGACTAGCGGGAGGCGAGAGACCCAGTACTTC. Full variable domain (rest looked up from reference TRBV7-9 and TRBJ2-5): DTGVSQNPRHKITKRGQNVTFRCDPISEHNRLYWYRQTLGQGPEFLTYFQNEAQLEKSRLLSDRFSAERPKGSFSTLEIQRTEQGDSAMYLCASSSSGTSGRRETQYFGPGTRLLVL.

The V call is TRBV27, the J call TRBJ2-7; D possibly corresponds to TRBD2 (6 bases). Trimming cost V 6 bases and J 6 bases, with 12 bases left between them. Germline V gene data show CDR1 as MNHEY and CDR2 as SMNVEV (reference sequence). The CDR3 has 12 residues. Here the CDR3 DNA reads TGTGCCAGCAGCCGGGACGGGGGCGAGCAGTACTTC. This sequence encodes CASSRDGGEQYF.

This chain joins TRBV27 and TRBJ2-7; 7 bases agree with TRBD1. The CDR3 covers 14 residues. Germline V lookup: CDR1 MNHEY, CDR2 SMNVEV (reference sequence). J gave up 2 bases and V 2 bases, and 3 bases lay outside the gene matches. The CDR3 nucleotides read TGTGCCAGCAGTTTAGAGGGGGCCACCTACGAGCAGTACTTC. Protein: CASSLEGATYEQYF.

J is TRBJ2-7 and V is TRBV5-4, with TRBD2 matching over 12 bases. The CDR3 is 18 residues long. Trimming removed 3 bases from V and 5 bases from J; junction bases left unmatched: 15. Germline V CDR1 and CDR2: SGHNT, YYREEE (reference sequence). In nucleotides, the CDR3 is TGTGCCAGCAGCTCGGTAGGGCTAGCGGGAGGGCCATTACACGAGCAGTACTTC. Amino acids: CASSSVGLAGGPLHEQYF.

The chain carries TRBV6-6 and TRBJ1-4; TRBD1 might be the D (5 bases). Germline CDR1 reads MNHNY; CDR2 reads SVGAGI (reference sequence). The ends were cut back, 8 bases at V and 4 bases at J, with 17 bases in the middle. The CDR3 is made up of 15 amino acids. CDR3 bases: TGTGCCAGCTCACCGGGGGAGGGGATTAATGAAAAACTGTTTTTT. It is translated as CASSPGEGINEKLFF.

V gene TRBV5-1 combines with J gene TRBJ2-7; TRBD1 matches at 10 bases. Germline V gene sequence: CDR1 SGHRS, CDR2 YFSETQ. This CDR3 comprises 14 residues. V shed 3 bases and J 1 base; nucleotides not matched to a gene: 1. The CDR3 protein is CASSWGQGSYEQYF. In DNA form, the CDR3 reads TGCGCCAGCAGCTGGGGACAGGGGTCCTACGAGCAGTACTTC.

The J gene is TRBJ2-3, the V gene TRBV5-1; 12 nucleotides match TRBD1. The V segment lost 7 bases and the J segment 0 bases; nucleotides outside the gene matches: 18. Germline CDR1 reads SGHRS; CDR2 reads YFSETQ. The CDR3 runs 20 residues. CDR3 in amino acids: CASQRAPPGQGAKSTDTQYF. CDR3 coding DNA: TGCGCCAGCCAGAGAGCCCCACCGGGACAGGGGGCGAAAAGCACAGATACGCAGTATTTT.

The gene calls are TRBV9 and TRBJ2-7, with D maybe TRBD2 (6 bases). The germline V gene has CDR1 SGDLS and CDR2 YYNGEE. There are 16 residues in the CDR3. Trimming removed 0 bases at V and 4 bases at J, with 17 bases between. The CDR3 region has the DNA TGTGCCAGCAGCGTAGAGGGTCGTGGGAGCGGGTACGAGCAGTACTTC. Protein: CASSVEGRGSGYEQYF.

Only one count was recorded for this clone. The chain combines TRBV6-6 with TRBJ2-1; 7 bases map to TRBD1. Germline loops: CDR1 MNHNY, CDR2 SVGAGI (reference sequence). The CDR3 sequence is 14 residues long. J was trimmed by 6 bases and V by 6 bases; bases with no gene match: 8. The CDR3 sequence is CASSPSTGVNEQFF. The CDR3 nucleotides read TGTGCCAGCAGCCCCTCCACAGGGGTCAATGAGCAGTTCTTC.

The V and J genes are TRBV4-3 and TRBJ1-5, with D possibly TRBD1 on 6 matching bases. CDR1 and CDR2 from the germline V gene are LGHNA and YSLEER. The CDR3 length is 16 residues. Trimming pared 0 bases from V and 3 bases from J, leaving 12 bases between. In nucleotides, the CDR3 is TGCGCCAGCAGCCAAGATTTGGGGGCCTTCAATCAGCCCCAGCATTTT. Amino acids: CASSQDLGAFNQPQHF.

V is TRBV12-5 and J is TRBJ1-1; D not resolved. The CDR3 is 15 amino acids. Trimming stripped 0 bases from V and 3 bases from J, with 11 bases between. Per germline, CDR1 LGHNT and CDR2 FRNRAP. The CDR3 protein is CASGLVLSADTEAFF. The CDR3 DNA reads TGTGCTAGTGGTTTGGTACTGTCTGCGGACACTGAAGCTTTCTTT.

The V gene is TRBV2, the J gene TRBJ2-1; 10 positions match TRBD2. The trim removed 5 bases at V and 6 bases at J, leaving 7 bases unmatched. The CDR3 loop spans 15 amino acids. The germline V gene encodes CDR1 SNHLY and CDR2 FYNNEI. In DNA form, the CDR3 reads TGTGCCAGCAGTATGCTAGCGGGAGCGATCAATGAGCAGTTCTTC. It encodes CASSMLAGAINEQFF.

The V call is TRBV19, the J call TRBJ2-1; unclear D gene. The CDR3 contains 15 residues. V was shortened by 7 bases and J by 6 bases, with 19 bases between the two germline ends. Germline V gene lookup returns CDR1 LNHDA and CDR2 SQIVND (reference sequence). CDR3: CASTLTPESINEQFF. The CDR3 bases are TGTGCCAGTACCCTCACTCCGGAGTCCATCAATGAGCAGTTCTTC.

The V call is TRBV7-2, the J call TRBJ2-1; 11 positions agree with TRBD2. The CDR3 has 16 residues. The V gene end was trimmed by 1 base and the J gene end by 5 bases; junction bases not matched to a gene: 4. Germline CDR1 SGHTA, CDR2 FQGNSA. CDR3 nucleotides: TGTGCCAGCAGCTTAGATAGCGGGAGGGGTAACAATGAGCAGTTCTTC. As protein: CASSLDSGRGNNEQFF.

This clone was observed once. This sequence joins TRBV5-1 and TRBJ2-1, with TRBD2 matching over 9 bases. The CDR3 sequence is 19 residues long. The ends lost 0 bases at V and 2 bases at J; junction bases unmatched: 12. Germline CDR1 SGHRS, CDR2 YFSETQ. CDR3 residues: CASSLDGISGRPAYNEQFF. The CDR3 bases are TGCGCCAGCAGCTTGGATGGCATCAGCGGGAGGCCAGCCTACAATGAGCAGTTCTTC.

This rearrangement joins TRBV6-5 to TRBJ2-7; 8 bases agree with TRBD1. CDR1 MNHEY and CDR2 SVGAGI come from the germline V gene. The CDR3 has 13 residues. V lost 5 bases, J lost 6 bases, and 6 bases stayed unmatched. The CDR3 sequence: CASSIQGVGEQYF. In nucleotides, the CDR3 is TGTGCCAGCAGTATACAGGGGGTCGGCGAGCAGTACTTC.

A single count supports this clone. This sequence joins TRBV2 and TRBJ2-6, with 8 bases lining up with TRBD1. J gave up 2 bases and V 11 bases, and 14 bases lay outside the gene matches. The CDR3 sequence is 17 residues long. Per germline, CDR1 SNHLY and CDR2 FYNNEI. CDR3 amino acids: CAGKGAGGRAGANVLTF. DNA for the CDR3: TGTGCCGGGAAAGGAGCAGGGGGCAGGGCTGGGGCCAACGTCCTGACTTTC.

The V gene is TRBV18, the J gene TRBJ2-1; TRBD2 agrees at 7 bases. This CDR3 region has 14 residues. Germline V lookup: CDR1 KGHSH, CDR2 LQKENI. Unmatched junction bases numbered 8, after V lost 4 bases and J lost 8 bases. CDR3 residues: CASSQTIREDEQFF. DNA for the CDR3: TGTGCCAGCTCACAGACCATTCGGGAGGATGAGCAGTTCTTC. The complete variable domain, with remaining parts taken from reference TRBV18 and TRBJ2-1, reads NAGVMQNPRHLVRRRGQEARLRCSPMKGHSHVYWYRQLPEEGLKFMVYLQKENIIDESGMPKERFSAEFPKEGPSILRIQQVVRGDSAAYFCASSQTIREDEQFFGPGTRLTVL.

The CDR3 region is CASSEPPSGRAGELFF. Here the CDR3 DNA reads TGTGCCAGCAGTGAACCCCCTAGCGGGAGGGCCGGGGAGCTGTTTTTT. The chain combines TRBV6-1 with TRBJ2-2; 12 nucleotides agree with TRBD2. CDR3 length equals 16 residues. Germline V gives CDR1 MNHNS, CDR2 SASEGT. V lost 2 bases, J lost 6 bases, and 4 bases stayed unmatched.

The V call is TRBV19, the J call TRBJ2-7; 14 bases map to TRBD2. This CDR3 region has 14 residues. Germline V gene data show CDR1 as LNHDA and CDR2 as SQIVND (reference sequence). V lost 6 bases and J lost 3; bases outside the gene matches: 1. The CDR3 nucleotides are TGTGCCAGTAGGGGACTAGCGGGAGTCTACGAGCAGTACTTC. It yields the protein CASRGLAGVYEQYF.